This TCR beta chain originates from a study of CD8 T cells in ankylosing spondylitis. Whole-study results and caveats: Characteristic of ankylosing spondylitis blood, it appeared, was a TCR beta motif comprising several highly homologous variants.

MiXCR was run by TCRdb on the 5' RACE reads, yielding one entry per CDR3 protein. The top ten clones hold less than 0.65% of a sample with some 840,000 distinct CDR3 sequences, 12% of them seen once. This CDR3 has 15 amino acids. V lost 5 bases, J lost 6 bases, and 7 bases stayed unmatched. This clonotype was counted many times. The antigen is unknown. The chain combines TRBV12-3 or TRBV12-4 with TRBJ1-6; 7 bases are a match to TRBD1. This receptor was taken from a male donor with ankylosing spondylitis. Sequenced: blood, either unsorted or a sorted T cell fraction (not recorded which). The CDR3 loop reads CASSPTGTANSPLHF. The CDR3 coding sequence is TGTGCCAGCAGTCCTACCGGGACAGCTAATTCACCCCTCCACTTT.